This T cell receptor (beta chain) was sequenced in a study of blood T cell repertoires in COVID-19. The wider study: Spain, Italy and the United States supplied samples that represented acute and convalescent COVID-19.

Generated by immunoSEQ multiplex PCR, the TCRdb table keeps only in-frame clones and is missing some. The sample carries 130,000 or so clones, around 80% recorded once. This CDR3 region has 18 residues. V shed 5 bases and J 0 bases; nucleotides not matched to a gene: 12. The germline CDR1 and CDR2 sequences are LGHDT and YNNKEL (reference sequence). Sequenced input: peripheral blood. The chain joins TRBV3-1 (or the pseudogene TRBV3-2) to TRBJ1-4, with 7 bases identical to TRBD1. The source of this sequence is a man in his sixties with active or convalescent COVID-19. CDR3 loop: CASSARDRGGATNEKLFF. The CDR3 DNA sequence: TGTGCCAGCAGCGCGCGCGATCGAGGGGGCGCAACTAATGAAAAACTGTTTTTT.